The 5 T cell receptor beta chains below all came from one sample that was sequenced in a study of blood T cell repertoires in COVID-19. Assay used: immunoSEQ multiplex PCR; TCRdb lists only in-frame clones, some missing. The repertoire holds about 240,000 clones, with more than 80% as singletons. The sequenced sample consisted of peripheral blood. These receptors all stem from a woman of 80 years or more with COVID-19, enrolled during active disease.

The V call is TRBV3-1 (or the pseudogene TRBV3-2), the J call TRBJ1-2; D unresolved. The CDR3 is 12 amino acids. Looked up from germline, CDR1 is LGHDT and CDR2 is YNNKEL (reference sequence). The ends were cut back, 0 bases at V and 7 bases at J, with 6 bases in the middle. The CDR3 DNA is TGTGCCAGCAGCCAAGATCTCTCTGGCTACACCTTC. This gives the protein CASSQDLSGYTF.

J is TRBJ1-4 and V is TRBV5-1; tentative D call: TRBD1 (5 bases). The CDR3 spans 16 residues. The germline V gene has CDR1 SGHRS and CDR2 YFSETQ. Trimming shortened V by 2 bases and J by 4 bases, and 15 bases separated the two germline ends. As DNA, the CDR3 is TGCGCCAGCAGCTTCTCAGGGCCACGGTTTAATGAAAAACTGTTTTTT. Translation gives CASSFSGPRFNEKLFF.

The rearrangement links TRBV5-8 to TRBJ2-3, with D tentatively TRBD1 (6 bases). The CDR3 covers 14 residues. Germline CDR1 reads SGHTS; CDR2 reads YDEGEE. V dropped 10 bases and J dropped 2 bases, with 17 bases sitting between them. CDR3 DNA sequence: TGTGCCCGAGCTTTCAGGGGAAACACAGATACGCAGTATTTT. It codes for CARAFRGNTDTQYF.

The genes are TRBV6-5 and TRBJ2-4; D call uncertain. Germline V CDR1 and CDR2: MNHEY, SVGAGI. V lost 5 bases to trimming and J lost 6 bases, with 5 bases between them. The length of the CDR3 is 11 residues. The CDR3 DNA reads as TGTGCCAGCAGTCTTAGAAACATTCAGTACTTC. Protein sequence: CASSLRNIQYF.

This clone came up once. This chain joins TRBV19 and TRBJ1-2, with 8 bases aligning to TRBD1. The germline V gene encodes CDR1 LNHDA and CDR2 SQIVND (reference sequence). The CDR3 loop spans 12 amino acids. J lost 8 bases, V lost 5 bases, and 4 bases had no gene match. CDR3 region: CASSFRGRGYTF. The CDR3 coding sequence is TGTGCCAGTAGTTTCAGGGGGCGCGGCTACACCTTC.